The TCR beta chain under discussion was sequenced for a study of T cells in Graves' hyperthyroidism and ophthalmopathy. Study conclusions and caveats: Ophthalmopathy, as predicted by the model, came a median 6.5 months after the prediction. Blood also showed most of the thyroid clonotypes that were expanded above 0.001.

This clonotype was picked up a small number of times. What it binds is unknown. With a much larger clone just one base away, this may be a read error. Because the CDR3 is missing its conserved closing phenylalanine or tryptophan, this is likely a read error. The V end was cut by 1 base, the J end by 3 bases, with 16 bases between. Looked up from germline, CDR1 is SGHTA and CDR2 is FQGNSA. The CDR3 is 16 amino acids. Amplified TCR beta CDR3 regions derived from RNA transcripts. Researchers ran a first-round RT-PCR on the TCR CDR3 using the HTBI primer set. TCRdb independently ran MiXCR on the multiplex PCR reads; one entry per CDR3 protein. The sample comprises more than 500,000 distinct CDR3 sequences, about 43% of which are singletons, and roughly 20% rests with the top ten.

The receptor was isolated from an adult woman with Graves' disease, either hyperthyroidism or ophthalmopathy (not recorded which). The chain recombines TRBV7-2 with TRBJ2-7, with D perhaps TRBD1 (5 bases). Sequenced input: peripheral blood or thyroid tissue (not recorded which). CDR3 loop: CASSLDRAGIIYEQYL. Written as DNA, the CDR3 is TGTGCCAGCAGCTTAGATCGGGCAGGGATCATCTACGAGCAGTACCTC.